The 10 T cell receptor beta chains below were found in one sample sequenced in a study of OX40 agonist ivuxolimab in advanced cancers. Profiled with immunoSEQ multiplex PCR; TCRdb holds only in-frame clones, not every one. Here the sample spans about 35,000 clones, under 90% being singletons. The sample was CD4+ or CD8+ T cells sorted from blood, taken in a trial of the OX40 agonist ivuxolimab. These receptor sequences come from an adult with an advanced solid tumor such as melanoma, head and neck, liver or kidney cancer.

The CDR3 region is CASSPLGLAVQDTQYF. The CDR3 coding sequence is TGTGCCAGCAGCCCCCTCGGGCTAGCGGTGCAAGATACGCAGTATTTT. The chain is built from TRBV4-2 and TRBJ2-3; 7 bases match TRBD2. CDR1 and CDR2 (germline): LGHNA, YNFKEQ. This CDR3 spans 16 amino acids. V trimming: 4 bases; J trimming: 5 bases; junction bases outside the gene matches: 12.

The V gene is TRBV11-3, the J gene TRBJ2-5, with a tentative D call TRBD1 (5 bases). V lost 1 base, J lost 4 bases, and 7 bases lay in between. The CDR3 has 13 amino acids. Per the germline V gene, CDR1 is SGHNT and CDR2 is YENEEA. CDR3 protein: CASSLGTTETQYF. DNA of the CDR3: TGTGCCAGCAGCTTAGGGACAACAGAGACCCAGTACTTC. Full variable domain (missing parts from reference TRBV11-3 and TRBJ2-5): EAGVVQSPRYKIIEKKQPVAFWCNPISGHNTLYWYLQNLGQGPELLIRYENEEAVDDSQLPKDRFSAERLKGVDSTLKIQPAELGDSAVYLCASSLGTTETQYFGPGTRLLVL.

The chain couples TRBV5-6 to TRBJ2-1; 11 bases are shared with TRBD2. The CDR3 has 15 residues. The trim removed 4 bases at V and 5 bases at J, leaving 5 bases unmatched. CDR1 SGHDT and CDR2 YYEEEE come from the germline V gene. CDR3: CASSLLAGVHNEQFF. Written as DNA, the CDR3 is TGTGCCAGCAGCCTACTAGCGGGAGTACACAATGAGCAGTTCTTC.

The V and J genes are TRBV5-6 and TRBJ2-7; D is undetermined. The CDR3 is 11 residues long. Germline-derived CDR1 and CDR2 are SGHDT and YYEEEE. Between the trimmed V and J ends, which lost 4 bases and 7 bases, there was a span of 9 bases. CDR3 nucleotide sequence: TGTGCCAGCAGCCGCTCTGGGGAGCAGTACTTC. Its protein product is CASSRSGEQYF. Full variable domain (outside the CDR3, taken from reference TRBV5-6 and TRBJ2-7): DAGVTQSPTHLIKTRGQQVTLRCSPKSGHDTVSWYQQALGQGPQFIFQYYEEEERQRGNFPDRFSGHQFPNYSSELNVNALLLGDSALYLCASSRSGEQYFGPGTRLTVT.

This clone has only one observation. This sequence joins TRBV6-5 and TRBJ2-7; D is undetermined. Trimming cost V 8 bases and J 4 bases, with 15 bases left between them. The length of the CDR3 is 13 residues. The germline CDR1 and CDR2 sequences are MNHEY and SVGAGI. CDR3 nucleotide sequence: TGTGCCAGCGCCCTAAACGGAATATACGAGCAGTACTTC. Its protein is CASALNGIYEQYF.

The genes are TRBV7-9 and TRBJ2-7; a possible D gene is TRBD1 (7 bases). The CDR3 is 13 residues long. The V gene lost 5 bases and the J gene lost 6 bases, with 14 bases spanning the gap. Germline V gene sequence: CDR1 SEHNR, CDR2 FQNEAQ (reference sequence). The CDR3 sequence is CASSEGTAGEQYF. The CDR3 nucleotides read TGTGCCAGCAGCGAAGGGACAGCGGGCGAGCAGTACTTC.

The chain joins TRBV7-8 to TRBJ1-4; D possibly corresponds to TRBD1 (6 bases). CDR1 SGHVS and CDR2 FQNEAQ come from the germline V gene. V was cut by 2 bases and J by 5 bases, with 9 bases left in between. This CDR3 is 14 amino acids long. DNA for the CDR3: TGTGCCAGCAGCTTATACAGGGCCAATGAAAAACTGTTTTTT. Residues: CASSLYRANEKLFF.

This rearrangement joins TRBV30 to TRBJ2-7, with TRBD1 matching 8 bases. J was trimmed by 3 bases and V by 2 bases; bases with no gene match: 9. CDR3 length: 15 residues. CDR1 and CDR2 (germline): GTSNPN, SVGIG (reference sequence). CDR3 loop: CAWSKETGDSYEQYF. DNA of the CDR3: TGTGCCTGGAGTAAAGAGACAGGGGATAGCTACGAGCAGTACTTC.

The rearrangement links TRBV14 to TRBJ2-1; 12 bases fit TRBD2. Losses at the gene ends were 4 bases for V and 7 bases for J; bases not matched to a gene: 5. Germline V lookup: CDR1 SGHDN, CDR2 FVKESK. This CDR3 comprises 15 residues. CDR3 nucleotides: TGTGCCAGCAGCCTTTATCTAGCGGGAGGGAATGAGCAGTTCTTC. This translates into CASSLYLAGGNEQFF.

This chain uses TRBV5-1 with TRBJ2-7; D not resolved. Germline lookup yields CDR1 SGHRS and CDR2 YFSETQ. This CDR3 contains 12 residues. V lost 0 bases and J 4 bases, leaving 5 bases between the germline ends. CDR3 coding DNA: TGCGCCAGCAGCTTGGACAAGTACGAGCAGTACTTC. Amino acids: CASSLDKYEQYF.